This T cell receptor beta chain was identified during a study of cytomegalovirus exposure and HLA in healthy donors. The overall study: Earlier, some 200 million T cells were analyzed, and fewer than 120 million unique TCR beta sequences were found among them. General study points: In a later analysis, specific HLA alleles were associated with under 20,000 TCR beta sequences at a 0.05 false discovery rate. A few CMV-associated chains were confirmed in vitro to be specific for CMV antigens. As a later analysis showed, a missense DCLRE1C variant was linked to trimming of TCR beta V- and J-genes.

This PCR relied on a set of 60 Vbeta primers and 13 Jbeta primers. Repertoires were generated with immunoSEQ multiplex PCR, while TCRdb's copy carries only in-frame clones and drops some. The sample consists of roughly 130,000 clones, around 82% of them appearing once. Only a few counts were recorded for this clone. Its target is not known. The germline gives CDR1 GTSNPN, CDR2 SVGIG (reference sequence). Trimming stripped 4 bases from V and 1 base from J, with 13 bases between. The CDR3 loop spans 14 amino acids. The specimen was PBMCs. The origin of this receptor is a male donor in good health and CMV-seropositive. The rearrangement links TRBV30 to TRBJ2-5, with a possible D match to TRBD1 (5 bases). CDR3 nucleotide sequence: TGTGCCTGGAAGTCCGAGACAGTCCAAGAGACCCAGTACTTC. The encoded protein is CAWKSETVQETQYF.